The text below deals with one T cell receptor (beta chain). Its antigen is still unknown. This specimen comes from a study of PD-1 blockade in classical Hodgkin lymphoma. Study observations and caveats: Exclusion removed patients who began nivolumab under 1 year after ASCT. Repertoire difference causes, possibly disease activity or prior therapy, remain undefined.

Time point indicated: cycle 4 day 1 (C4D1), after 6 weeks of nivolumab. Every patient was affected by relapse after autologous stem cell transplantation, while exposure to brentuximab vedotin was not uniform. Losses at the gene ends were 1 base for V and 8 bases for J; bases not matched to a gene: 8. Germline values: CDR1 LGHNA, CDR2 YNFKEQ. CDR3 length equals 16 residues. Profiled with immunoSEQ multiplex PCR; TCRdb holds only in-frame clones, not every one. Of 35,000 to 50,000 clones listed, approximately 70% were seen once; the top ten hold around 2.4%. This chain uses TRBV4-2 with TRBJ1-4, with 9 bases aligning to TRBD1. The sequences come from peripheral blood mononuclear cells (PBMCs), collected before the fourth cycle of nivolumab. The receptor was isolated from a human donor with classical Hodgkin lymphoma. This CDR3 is CASSQARDREEEKLFF. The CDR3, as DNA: TGTGCCAGCAGCCAAGCCCGGGACAGGGAAGAAGAAAAACTGTTTTTT.